Shown below are 25 T cell receptor beta chains from a single sample sequenced in a study of T cell responses to AZD1222 COVID-19 vaccine. Only in-frame clones appear in the TCRdb table, and some are missing; sequencing was by immunoSEQ multiplex PCR. In the table there are tens of thousands of clones, 80% to 95% of which are singletons. The sequencing here drew on peripheral blood, taken 28 days after the second AZD1222 dose. The source is an adult who received the AZD1222 COVID-19 vaccine.

This clone was observed a single time. This chain uses TRBV30 with TRBJ2-3, with D tentatively TRBD2 (6 bases). The CDR3 covers 13 residues. CDR1 is GTSNPN and CDR2 is SVGIG in the germline V gene (reference sequence). V was pared by 4 bases and J by 4 bases, with 12 bases between. The CDR3 DNA is TGTGCCTGGATCGGGAGTAACGCAGATACGCAGTATTTT. This sequence encodes CAWIGSNADTQYF.

The rearrangement links TRBV4-3 to TRBJ2-7; possibly TRBD1 for D (5 bases). The CDR3 covers 15 residues. Trimming pared 4 bases from V and 5 bases from J, leaving 18 bases between. CDR1 and CDR2 (germline): LGHNA, YSLEER. CDR3 in amino acids: CASSLSERGGDEQYF. Here the CDR3 DNA reads TGCGCCAGCAGCCTTTCCGAAAGGGGCGGCGACGAGCAGTACTTC.

The CDR3 spells CASSNRQGGSEKLFF. The CDR3 DNA reads as TGCGCCAGCAGCAACCGACAGGGAGGGAGTGAAAAACTGTTTTTT. J is TRBJ1-4 and V is TRBV5-1; 7 bases are shared with TRBD1. This CDR3 region has 15 residues. The germline V gene has CDR1 SGHRS and CDR2 YFSETQ. The ends lost 4 bases at V and 7 bases at J; junction bases unmatched: 10. Complete variable domain (other parts from reference TRBV5-1 and TRBJ1-4): KAGVTQTPRYLIKTRGQQVTLSCSPISGHRSVSWYQQTPGQGLQFLFEYFSETQRNKGNFPGRFSGRQFSNSRSEMNVSTLELGDSALYLCASSNRQGGSEKLFFGSGTQLSVL.

This clone has a single count. This chain uses TRBV6-1 with TRBJ2-7; no firm D call. The ends were cut back, 1 base at V and 6 bases at J, with 4 bases in the middle. This CDR3 comprises 11 residues. Per the germline V gene, CDR1 is MNHNS and CDR2 is SASEGT. In DNA, the CDR3 is TGTGCCAGCAGTGAAGTAACCGAGCAGTACTTC. It encodes CASSEVTEQYF.

This chain uses TRBV9 with TRBJ2-2; 7 bases are shared with TRBD1. This CDR3 has 17 amino acids. Per the germline V gene, CDR1 is SGDLS and CDR2 is YYNGEE. V dropped 0 bases and J dropped 6; count of bases not matched to a gene: 11. CDR3 sequence reads: CASSVGRGNEVSGELFF. The DNA for the CDR3 is TGTGCCAGCAGCGTAGGCAGGGGGAATGAGGTATCCGGGGAGCTGTTTTTT.

The rearrangement joins TRBV6-4 to TRBJ2-1; 7 bases line up with TRBD2. There are 15 residues in the CDR3. The V gene's germline CDR1 is MRHNA and CDR2 SNTAGT. V lost 3 bases to trimming and J lost 8 bases; unmatched junction nucleotides: 10. For the CDR3, the DNA is TGTGCCAGCAGTGAACTGGCGGGAGCTCTCTATGAGCAGTTCTTC. This encodes CASSELAGALYEQFF.

This clone appeared a single time. V and J are TRBV4-2 and TRBJ1-3; 7 bases are shared with TRBD1. The V gene's germline CDR1 is LGHNA and CDR2 YNFKEQ. The CDR3 loop spans 16 amino acids. Trimming at V came to 2 bases and at J to 2 bases, leaving 6 bases not matched to a gene. This CDR3 is CASSQQADRAGNTIYF. Here the CDR3 DNA reads TGTGCCAGCAGCCAACAGGCTGACAGGGCTGGAAACACCATATATTTT.

As for this clone: One junction end does not reproduce the germline sequence, and a read error may be involved. J is TRBJ1-4 and V is TRBV4-1, with D maybe TRBD1 (6 bases). The CDR3 runs to 14 residues. CDR1 is MGHRA, CDR2 YSYEKL, per germline. The CDR3 loop is CASSQGSRGGKLFF. The CDR3 bases are TGCGCCAGCAGCCAAGGTTCCAGGGGAGGGAAACTCTTTTTT.

The chain has TRBV5-6 and TRBJ2-5; 7 bases are a match to TRBD2. Germline trimming cut 3 bases from V and 4 bases from J; bases unmatched to any gene: 6. The CDR3 sequence is 14 residues long. Germline CDR1 is SGHDT and CDR2 is YYEEEE. CDR3 amino acids: CASSSDPGGETQYF. For the CDR3, the DNA is TGTGCCAGCAGCTCGGACCCGGGAGGAGAGACCCAGTACTTC.

The genes are TRBV3-1 (or the pseudogene TRBV3-2) and TRBJ1-4, with a weak D call TRBD1 (6 bases). CDR3 length: 16 residues. CDR1 and CDR2 (germline): LGHDT, YNNKEL (reference sequence). V was cut by 0 bases and J by 3 bases, with 11 bases left in between. CDR3 nucleotides: TGTGCCAGCAGCCAAGAACGGGGGCGGGCTAATGAAAAACTGTTTTTT. Encoded protein: CASSQERGRANEKLFF.

The chain is built from TRBV30 and TRBJ1-1; D perhaps matches TRBD1 (6 bases). V was pared by 5 bases and J by 6 bases, with 16 bases between. Germline loops: CDR1 GTSNPN, CDR2 SVGIG (reference sequence). This CDR3 comprises 13 residues. The CDR3 DNA is TGTGCCTGGCTACAGGGCCAGTTCGCTGAAGCTTTCTTT. Protein: CAWLQGQFAEAFF.

The V and J genes are TRBV4-3 and TRBJ1-3; no firm D call. This CDR3 is 17 amino acids long. Between the trimmed V and J ends, which lost 4 bases and 0 bases, there was a span of 16 bases. Per the germline V gene, CDR1 is LGHNA and CDR2 is YSLEER. CDR3 amino acids: CASSRDTGSASGNTIYF. DNA of the CDR3: TGCGCCAGCAGCCGCGACACGGGATCTGCCTCTGGAAACACCATATATTTT.

The J gene is TRBJ1-2, the V gene TRBV19; 8 nucleotides line up with TRBD1. This CDR3 has 13 amino acids. The V gene's germline CDR1 is LNHDA and CDR2 SQIVND (reference sequence). J gave up 6 bases and V 3 bases, and 3 bases lay outside the gene matches. The CDR3 here is CASSIWDRHGYTF. In DNA, the CDR3 is TGTGCCAGTAGTATCTGGGACAGGCATGGCTACACCTTC.

V and J are TRBV5-4 and TRBJ2-7; TRBD2 matches at 8 bases. Trimming at V came to 4 bases and at J to 2 bases, leaving 17 bases not matched to a gene. This CDR3 is 18 amino acids long. Germline-derived CDR1 and CDR2 are SGHNT and YYREEE (reference sequence). CDR3 sequence reads: CASSPGRGATSRPYEQYF. The CDR3 DNA is TGTGCCAGCAGCCCCGGGAGGGGGGCGACTAGCCGACCCTACGAGCAGTACTTC.

The chain employs TRBV6-5 and TRBJ1-3; D gene uncertain. V lost 6 bases, J lost 0 bases, and 9 bases lay in between. CDR3 size: 14 residues. Germline assignment: CDR1 MNHEY and CDR2 SVGAGI. This CDR3 is CASRLEPSGNTIYF. CDR3 DNA: TGTGCCAGCAGACTTGAACCCTCTGGAAACACCATATATTTT.

The chain uses TRBV4-3 and TRBJ2-2; D unclear. The CDR3 contains 13 residues. Trimming stripped 3 bases from V and 6 bases from J, with 8 bases between. Looked up from germline, CDR1 is LGHNA and CDR2 is YSLEER. The CDR3 loop is CASSQKSSGELFF. CDR3 coding DNA: TGCGCCAGCAGCCAGAAGTCGTCCGGGGAGCTGTTTTTT.

This rearrangement joins TRBV5-1 to TRBJ1-2, with D hard to call. The CDR3 is made up of 17 amino acids. Deletions cut 6 bases from V and 7 bases from J, with 28 bases between. Germline assignment: CDR1 SGHRS and CDR2 YFSETQ. The CDR3 is CASTHSPSERGVLGYTF. As DNA, the CDR3 is TGCGCCAGCACCCATTCCCCTTCTGAACGCGGTGTCCTTGGCTACACCTTC.

The J gene is TRBJ1-1, the V gene TRBV9; D may be TRBD1 (5 bases). The CDR3 runs 14 residues. The V end was cut by 4 bases, the J end by 1 base, with 11 bases between. Germline V gene data show CDR1 as SGDLS and CDR2 as YYNGEE. DNA for the CDR3: TGTGCCAGCAGCACCCGGACATCGAACACTGAAGCTTTCTTT. It yields the protein CASSTRTSNTEAFF.

This clone was seen only a few times. The chain couples TRBV5-6 to TRBJ1-1; D uncertain. CDR1 is SGHDT and CDR2 is YYEEEE in the germline V gene. This CDR3 comprises 14 residues. Trimming shortened V by 1 base and J by 0 bases, and 7 bases separated the two germline ends. The CDR3 loop reads CASSLNGVNTEAFF. In DNA form, the CDR3 reads TGTGCCAGCAGCTTGAATGGAGTGAACACTGAAGCTTTCTTT.

This clone appeared a few times. V is TRBV14 and J is TRBJ2-5; D is unclear. V was trimmed by 0 bases and J by 4 bases, leaving 0 bases between them. The CDR3 spans 11 residues. Germline V CDR1 and CDR2: SGHDN, FVKESK. The CDR3 DNA is TGTGCCAGCAGCCAAGAAGAGACCCAGTACTTC. It encodes CASSQEETQYF.

The chain joins TRBV5-1 to TRBJ2-1; D perhaps matches TRBD1 (6 bases). Per the germline V gene, CDR1 is SGHRS and CDR2 is YFSETQ. Trimming took 4 bases from V and 6 from J, leaving 14 bases between them. This CDR3 comprises 14 residues. CDR3 in DNA: TGCGCCAGCAGCCGGGGTACAGGGCGCAATGAGCAGTTCTTC. Translating gives CASSRGTGRNEQFF.

This clone has just one count. The genes are TRBV18 and TRBJ1-5; weak D call: TRBD1 (5 bases). The CDR3 runs to 14 residues. Between the trimmed V and J ends, which lost 6 bases and 5 bases, there was a span of 14 bases. The germline gives CDR1 KGHSH, CDR2 LQKENI. The CDR3 coding sequence is TGTGCCAGCTCGCCGAGTGAACAGGATCAGCCCCAGCATTTT. Protein: CASSPSEQDQPQHF.

This chain's CDR3 is CSASPGTVSGTYEQYF. For the CDR3, the DNA is TGCAGTGCTAGTCCTGGTACGGTTAGCGGGACCTACGAGCAGTACTTC. The genes are TRBV20-1 and TRBJ2-7, with 8 bases lining up with TRBD2. V dropped 3 bases and J dropped 2; count of bases not matched to a gene: 12. Looked up from germline, CDR1 is DFQATT and CDR2 is SNEGSKA (reference sequence). The CDR3 contains 16 residues.

The rearrangement uses TRBV5-1 and TRBJ2-4, with D hard to call. The CDR3 is 15 residues long. Between the trimmed V and J ends, which lost 2 bases and 5 bases, there was a span of 14 bases. Germline lookup yields CDR1 SGHRS and CDR2 YFSETQ. The CDR3 DNA follows: TGCGCCAGCAGCTTAAGAGCTGGTTGGGAAAACATTCAGTACTTC. It translates to CASSLRAGWENIQYF.

This sequence joins TRBV6-5 and TRBJ2-7; a possible D gene is TRBD2 (6 bases). V lost 6 bases, J lost 4 bases, and 16 bases lay in between. Germline-derived CDR1 and CDR2 are MNHEY and SVGAGI. This CDR3 has 14 residues. CDR3 in amino acids: CASRLSGGRYEQYF. The CDR3 region has the DNA TGTGCCAGCAGGTTGTCCGGAGGGAGGTACGAGCAGTACTTC.